A selection of T cell receptor beta chains follows, all from one sample in a study of Ad26.COV2.S vaccination and SARS-CoV-2 variants. Only in-frame clones appear in the TCRdb table, and some are missing; sequencing was by immunoSEQ multiplex PCR. The sample carries fewer than 900,000 clones, roughly 90% recorded once. The sequencing here drew on peripheral blood, taken in a trial of Ad26.COV2.S vaccine versus placebo. Receptors originate from a person aged 18-65 years who received the Ad26.COV2.S COVID-19 vaccine or a placebo. Both conserved end residues are part of each CDR3.

v_gene	j_gene	CDR3aa
TRBV7-6	TRBJ2-7	CASSPGGSYEQYF
TRBV7-8	TRBJ2-7	CASSLGRAEQYF
TRBV5-1	TRBJ2-7	CASSQDPTYEQYF
TRBV7-9	TRBJ2-3	CASSFSSGGTDTQYF
TRBV7-3	TRBJ2-3	CASGVGASKSDTQYF
TRBV5-5	TRBJ1-5	CASSRTGDSNQPQHF
TRBV3-1/TRBV3-2	TRBJ1-1	CASSYEGGNTEAFF
TRBV5-1	TRBJ2-1	CASSLTSGLNEQFF
TRBV7-9	TRBJ1-2	CASSIPGTGGGYGYTF
TRBV30	TRBJ2-3	CAWSVKGLAKDTQYF
TRBV12-3/TRBV12-4	TRBJ1-3	CASSLGFRNTIYF
TRBV30	TRBJ1-2	CAWTRTRANYGYTF
TRBV4-3	TRBJ1-2	CASSQDVTGGYTF
TRBV6-1	TRBJ1-6	CASSDRGTYNSPLHF
TRBV5-4	TRBJ2-5	CASSRSGGYQETQYF
TRBV4-2	TRBJ2-5	CASSQGTSGGGETQYF
TRBV4-1	TRBJ1-6	CASSQGAVSGKYNSPLHF
TRBV30	TRBJ2-1	CAWSVQGGNEQFF